Listed below are T cell receptor beta chains from one sample, sequenced in a study of blood T cell repertoires in COVID-19. Data came from immunoSEQ multiplex PCR; TCRdb stores just in-frame clones and leaves some out. The sample yields fewer than 350,000 clones, 90% seen once. Sequenced sample: PBMCs or T cells enriched from blood (not recorded which). These receptors originate from a woman in her late teens or twenties with acute COVID-19. Each CDR3 is given with its conserved first and last residue. A D gene is named only where the DNA matches it firmly. Size values are once, few and many counts, or a class for expanded clones, and some rows have none.

>TRBJ2-5|NA|NA|TRBV5-5
TGTGCCAGCAGCTCCGGACTAAACCAAGAGACCCAGTACTTC
CASSSGLNQETQYF
>TRBJ2-1|TRBD2|NA|TRBV9
TGTGCCAGCAGCGCACCACCGGGACTAGCGGGATCGGGCTCCTACAATGAGCAGTTCTTC
CASSAPPGLAGSGSYNEQFF
>TRBJ1-1|NA|NA|TRBV4-1
TGCGCCAGCAGCCACCCTCGACAGGAGAAATATAACACTGAAGCTTTCTTT
CASSHPRQEKYNTEAFF
>TRBJ2-1|TRBD2|NA|TRBV5-1
TGCGCCAGCAGCCCACCCAGCGGGAGCTCCTACAATGAGCAGTTCTTC
CASSPPSGSSYNEQFF
>TRBJ1-4|NA|NA|TRBV28
TGTGCCAGCAGTTTCAGCCCCGGGATTGAAAAACTGTTTTTT
CASSFSPGIEKLFF
>TRBJ1-5|TRBD1|few|TRBV18
TGTGCCAGCTCACCACCAGGACAGGGCAATCAGCCCCAGCATTTT
CASSPPGQGNQPQHF
>TRBJ2-1|TRBD2|NA|TRBV4-1
TGCGCCAGCAGCCTCTGGGAGACTAGCGGGACACTGGGGAATGAGCAGTTCTTC
CASSLWETSGTLGNEQFF
>TRBJ2-1|NA|once|TRBV24-1
TGTGCCACCAGTGAAACCGGACAGATCTACAATGAGCAGTTCTTC
CATSETGQIYNEQFF
>TRBJ2-7|NA|NA|TRBV7-9
TGTGCCAGCAGCGGGGACTTCTACGAGCAGTACTTC
CASSGDFYEQYF
>TRBJ1-5|NA|NA|TRBV30
TGTGCCTGGAGTGTAGGGGCAGGGAATCAGCCCCAGCATTTT
CAWSVGAGNQPQHF
>TRBJ2-1|NA|NA|TRBV19
TGTGCCAGTAGTATAGCCCAGGGTGCCGATGAGCAGTTCTTC
CASSIAQGADEQFF
>TRBJ2-1|NA|NA|TRBV10-1
TGCGCCAGCAGTGAGGGCAGGGACAATGAGCAGTTCTTC
CASSEGRDNEQFF
>TRBJ2-1|NA|NA|TRBV18
TGTGCCAGCTCACCACATGCGCTGGATGAGCAGTTCTTC
CASSPHALDEQFF
>TRBJ1-3|NA|NA|TRBV4-2
TGTGCCAGCAGCCAAGCCACCCAAAATCAGGACTCTGGAAACACCATATATTTT
CASSQATQNQDSGNTIYF
>TRBJ1-1|TRBD1|NA|TRBV5-4
TGTGCCAGCCAACGGACAGGGAACACTGAAGCTTTCTTT
CASQRTGNTEAFF
>TRBJ1-2|NA|NA|TRBV21-1
TGTGCCAGCCGGGAACCTCTTTTGACGCGGGAGACCGTCACCTTC
CASREPLLTRETVTF
>TRBJ2-2|NA|NA|TRBV9
TGTGCCAGCAGCGTGGGGAGCGGCACCGGGGAGCTGTTTTTT
CASSVGSGTGELFF